The rows below give T cell receptor beta chains drawn from one sample of a study of blood T cell repertoires in COVID-19. The assay was immunoSEQ multiplex PCR, and TCRdb's table has in-frame clones only and misses some. Of 260,000 or so clones in the sample, over 75% were seen once. Sequenced sample: peripheral blood. The receptor set was obtained from a human donor in a cohort sampled during active COVID-19. The CDR3 runs from the conserved cysteine through the conserved F or W. The D gene is left open where the match is weak. The listing skips clone size in some rows; elsewhere it reads once, few, many or a size class.

size: .; D: .; V: TRBV19; J: TRBJ2-1; DNA: TGTGCCAGTAGTATTGCGCTTTCCGCTTACAATGAGCAGTTCTTC; CDR3: CASSIALSAYNEQFF
size: .; D: TRBD1; V: TRBV18; J: TRBJ1-2; DNA: TGTGCCAGCTCACCAGACAGGGGGCTAAACTATGGCTACACCTTC; CDR3: CASSPDRGLNYGYTF
size: .; D: TRBD1; V: TRBV6-5; J: TRBJ2-7; DNA: TGTGCCAGCAGCCAGGGGGCGAGGTACGAGCAGTACTTC; CDR3: CASSQGARYEQYF
size: .; D: .; V: TRBV5-6; J: TRBJ2-2; DNA: TGTGCCAGCAGCCCGGTTCGTTTCGGGGAGCTGTTTTTT; CDR3: CASSPVRFGELFF
size: .; D: .; V: TRBV21-1; J: TRBJ1-5; DNA: TGTGCCAGCCTGAATAGGGTTGGAGGGTACTGCAATCAGCCCCAGCATTTT; CDR3: CASLNRVGGYCNQPQHF
size: .; D: .; V: TRBV5-1; J: TRBJ2-3; DNA: TGCGCCAGCAGCCCATACTACGGCACAGATACGCAGTATTTT; CDR3: CASSPYYGTDTQYF
size: .; D: .; V: TRBV3-1/TRBV3-2; J: TRBJ2-7; DNA: TGTGCCAGCAGCCAAGATCCGACTTCCTACGAGCAGTACTTC; CDR3: CASSQDPTSYEQYF
size: .; D: .; V: TRBV4-3; J: TRBJ1-1; DNA: TGCGCCAGCAGCCAAGGGGCCGGGAACACTGAAGCTTTCTTT; CDR3: CASSQGAGNTEAFF
size: .; D: .; V: TRBV7-2; J: TRBJ1-2; DNA: TGTGCCAGCAGCTTAGTAGGGGCCCCCTATGGCTACACCTTC; CDR3: CASSLVGAPYGYTF
size: .; D: TRBD1; V: TRBV28; J: TRBJ1-6; DNA: TGTGCCAGCAGTTTACCGGGACAGGGTTTTTCACCCCTCCACTTT; CDR3: CASSLPGQGFSPLHF
size: .; D: TRBD1; V: TRBV28; J: TRBJ2-7; DNA: TGTGCCAGCAGTTTGCCCCAGGACAGGGCGGGCGAGCAGTACTTC; CDR3: CASSLPQDRAGEQYF
size: .; D: TRBD2; V: TRBV6-5; J: TRBJ2-5; DNA: TGTGCTATTGAGTTAGCGGGAGGACGTAGGGAGACCCAGTACTTC; CDR3: CAIELAGGRRETQYF
size: .; D: TRBD2; V: TRBV27; J: TRBJ2-7; DNA: TGTGCCAGCAGTCCATCCAGACTAGCGGGCCTGGCTTCCTACGAGCAGTACTTC; CDR3: CASSPSRLAGLASYEQYF
size: .; D: .; V: TRBV7-2; J: TRBJ1-4; DNA: TGTGCCAGCAGCCCCCCGGGGAGGAATGAAAAACTGTTTTTT; CDR3: CASSPPGRNEKLFF
size: .; D: TRBD1; V: TRBV5-4; J: TRBJ1-6; DNA: TGTGCCAGCAGTTCCCGGGACAGATTTAATTCACCCCTCCACTTT; CDR3: CASSSRDRFNSPLHF
size: .; D: .; V: TRBV19; J: TRBJ1-4; DNA: TGTGCCAGTAGTGTAACAGGGTGGGGAACTAATGAAAAACTGTTTTTT; CDR3: CASSVTGWGTNEKLFF
size: .; D: .; V: TRBV15; J: TRBJ1-3; DNA: TGTGCCACCAGCAGAGGCGGGGGTTCATTTTACTCTGGAAACACCATATATTTT; CDR3: CATSRGGGSFYSGNTIYF
size: .; D: TRBD1; V: TRBV18; J: TRBJ1-3; DNA: TGTGCCAGCTCACCCAGGGGGCGCCTAGGAAACACCATATATTTT; CDR3: CASSPRGRLGNTIYF
size: .; D: TRBD2; V: TRBV10-3; J: TRBJ2-7; DNA: TGTGCCATCAGTGATCTAGCGGGAGGCGAGCAGTACTTC; CDR3: CAISDLAGGEQYF
size: once; D: .; V: TRBV4-1; J: TRBJ1-1; DNA: TGCGCCAGCAGCCAAGATACCCGGCAGACAAAAGCTTTCTTT; CDR3: CASSQDTRQTKAFF
size: .; D: TRBD1; V: TRBV19; J: TRBJ1-1; DNA: TGTGCCAGTAGTAAGGGGGCCGGGAACACTGAAGCTTTCTTT; CDR3: CASSKGAGNTEAFF
size: .; D: .; V: TRBV6-2/TRBV6-3; J: TRBJ1-5; DNA: TGTGCCAGCAGTTACCCGGGTTTCGGTCAGCCCCAGCATTTT; CDR3: CASSYPGFGQPQHF
size: .; D: .; V: TRBV5-5; J: TRBJ1-5; DNA: TGTGCCAGCAGCTTGTGGGAGGGTAGCAATCAGCCCCAGCATTTT; CDR3: CASSLWEGSNQPQHF
size: few; D: .; V: TRBV6-5; J: TRBJ2-1; DNA: TGTGCCAGCAACCCCAGGAGGGCCGGGGCCAATGAGCAGTTCTTC; CDR3: CASNPRRAGANEQFF
size: .; D: .; V: TRBV27; J: TRBJ1-2; DNA: TGTGCCAGCAGTTATCAGGGCAACCTGTATGGCTACACCTTC; CDR3: CASSYQGNLYGYTF
size: .; D: TRBD2; V: TRBV9; J: TRBJ2-1; DNA: TGTGCCAGCAGCGTAGCTCCCAGCGGGGGGTTTCATGAGCAGTTCTTC; CDR3: CASSVAPSGGFHEQFF
size: .; D: .; V: TRBV6-5; J: TRBJ1-6; DNA: TGTGCCAGCAGTTACTCGGAGAATTCACCCCTCCACTTT; CDR3: CASSYSENSPLHF
size: .; D: .; V: TRBV9; J: TRBJ1-1; DNA: TGTGCCAGTGGACAGATGAACACTGAAGCTTTCTTT; CDR3: CASGQMNTEAFF
size: .; D: .; V: TRBV18; J: TRBJ2-6; DNA: TGTGCCAGCTCACCAACACCAAGGCCAGAGGGGGACTCTGGGGCCAACGTCCTGACTTTC; CDR3: CASSPTPRPEGDSGANVLTF
size: .; D: TRBD1; V: TRBV5-4; J: TRBJ1-1; DNA: TGTGCCAGCGCCTCGGGACAGGGGAGATGGAACACTGAAGCTTTCTTT; CDR3: CASASGQGRWNTEAFF
size: .; D: .; V: TRBV5-1; J: TRBJ1-1; DNA: TGCGCCAGCAGCTGGGGGTACAGGGAAGGAAACGCTGAAGCTTTCTTT; CDR3: CASSWGYREGNAEAFF
size: .; D: .; V: TRBV3-1/TRBV3-2; J: TRBJ1-1; DNA: TGTGCCAGCAGCCTGTGGGGAGGGTCGGGTCGCTTGAACACTGAAGCTTTCTTT; CDR3: CASSLWGGSGRLNTEAFF
size: .; D: .; V: TRBV5-1; J: TRBJ2-5; DNA: TGCGCCAGCAGCTTGGTGGTCGGGGGTCAAGAGACCCAGTACTTC; CDR3: CASSLVVGGQETQYF
size: once; D: .; V: TRBV2; J: TRBJ1-1; DNA: TGTGCCAGCAGTCGACAGGCCCTAAGGGACACTGAAGCTTTCTTT; CDR3: CASSRQALRDTEAFF
size: once; D: TRBD2; V: TRBV7-9; J: TRBJ2-3; DNA: TGTGCCAGCAGCTCGAATCTAGCGGGCCTGAGCACAGATACGCAGTATTTT; CDR3: CASSSNLAGLSTDTQYF
size: .; D: TRBD2; V: TRBV10-1; J: TRBJ2-7; DNA: TGCGCCAAGAGACTAGCGGGAGGACCTTCTTACGAGCAGTACTTC; CDR3: CAKRLAGGPSYEQYF
size: .; D: .; V: TRBV9; J: TRBJ2-7; DNA: TGTGCCAGCAGCTCTTCCGCGCTAAGAACCTACGAGCAGTACTTC; CDR3: CASSSSALRTYEQYF
size: .; D: TRBD1; V: TRBV10-3; J: TRBJ1-1; DNA: TGTGCCATCAACGGACAGGCGAACACTGAAGCTTTCTTT; CDR3: CAINGQANTEAFF
size: .; D: TRBD1; V: TRBV24-1; J: TRBJ2-1; DNA: TGTGCCACCAGTGATCGCGCGACAGGGCTGTCGTACAATGAGCAGTTCTTC; CDR3: CATSDRATGLSYNEQFF
size: .; D: .; V: TRBV6-4; J: TRBJ1-1; DNA: TGTGCCAGCAGTGTAGAATCGGGCACTGAAGCTTTCTTT; CDR3: CASSVESGTEAFF
size: .; D: TRBD1; V: TRBV5-1; J: TRBJ1-5; DNA: TGCGCCAGCAGCTTGGACGCAGGGGGTGTGGGCAATCAGCCCCAGCATTTT; CDR3: CASSLDAGGVGNQPQHF
size: .; D: .; V: TRBV12-3/TRBV12-4; J: TRBJ2-3; DNA: TGTGCCAGCACTGAGGTTAGCACAGATACGCAGTATTTT; CDR3: CASTEVSTDTQYF
size: .; D: .; V: TRBV2; J: TRBJ1-5; DNA: TGTGCCAGCAGTGAAGAGGTGGGCAGGGTCCAGCATTTT; CDR3: CASSEEVGRVQHF
size: .; D: .; V: TRBV28; J: TRBJ1-2; DNA: TGTGCCAGCAGTTTATTCCGGGATCCCGGCTATGGCTACACCTTC; CDR3: CASSLFRDPGYGYTF
size: medium-sized; D: TRBD1; V: TRBV4-2; J: TRBJ1-1; DNA: TGTGCCAGCAGCCACACGACAGGGGAGGCTGAAGCTTTCTTT; CDR3: CASSHTTGEAEAFF
size: .; D: .; V: TRBV5-4; J: TRBJ2-5; DNA: TGTGCCAGCAGCCTGCCTGGTCTATCCCAAGAGACCCAGTACTTC; CDR3: CASSLPGLSQETQYF
size: few; D: .; V: TRBV5-8; J: TRBJ1-1; DNA: TGTGCCAGCAGCGGGGGGGGCCTCATGAACACTGAAGCTTTCTTT; CDR3: CASSGGGLMNTEAFF
size: once; D: .; V: TRBV6-5; J: TRBJ1-6; DNA: TGTGCCAGCAATACCGGAGCAGGGGTTAATTCACCCCTCCACTTT; CDR3: CASNTGAGVNSPLHF
size: .; D: TRBD1; V: TRBV24-1; J: TRBJ2-5; DNA: TGTGCCACCAGTGATTGGCGGACAGGCCACGAGACCCAGTACTTC; CDR3: CATSDWRTGHETQYF
size: .; D: .; V: TRBV12-3/TRBV12-4; J: TRBJ2-5; DNA: TGTGCCAGCAGTTTACAGGAGACCCAGTACTTC; CDR3: CASSLQETQYF
size: .; D: .; V: TRBV19; J: TRBJ2-1; DNA: TGTGCCAGTAGTATCAGGGACAATGAGCAGTTCTTC; CDR3: CASSIRDNEQFF
size: .; D: TRBD1; V: TRBV27; J: TRBJ2-3; DNA: TGTGCCAGCAGCCTTAGACAGGGGCTAGATACGCAGTATTTT; CDR3: CASSLRQGLDTQYF
size: .; D: TRBD1; V: TRBV6-5; J: TRBJ2-7; DNA: TGTGCCAGCATTGTGGACAGGGGGGTTTACGAGCAGTACTTC; CDR3: CASIVDRGVYEQYF
size: .; D: .; V: TRBV6-5; J: TRBJ1-2; DNA: TGTGCCAGCAGTTACTCGAGGGCAGCAGTCTATGGCTACACCTTC; CDR3: CASSYSRAAVYGYTF
size: .; D: TRBD1; V: TRBV29-1; J: TRBJ1-2; DNA: TGCAGCGTGCCCACCGGGAAGACAGGGGTGAGCTATGGCTACACCTTC; CDR3: CSVPTGKTGVSYGYTF
size: .; D: .; V: TRBV7-2; J: TRBJ2-7; DNA: TGTGCCAGCAGCCCCCCGGGACACTTTCCTTACGAGCAGTACTTC; CDR3: CASSPPGHFPYEQYF
size: .; D: TRBD2; V: TRBV2; J: TRBJ2-1; DNA: TGTGCCAGCAGGGAGGAATTGACTAGCGGGAGCACCTACAATGAGCAGTTCTTC; CDR3: CASREELTSGSTYNEQFF